This T cell receptor (beta chain) was identified during a study of T cell clonality in common variable immunodeficiency. This clone was recorded many times. Its cognate antigen is unknown. The sequence runs out 3 residues before the end of the CDR3; the remainder is reconstructed from the germline J gene. V was cut by 4 bases and J by 0 bases, with 13 bases left in between. Germline V gene lookup returns CDR1 MNHNS and CDR2 SASEGT. This CDR3 spans 16 amino acids. Control and CVID samples contributed equal amounts of genomic DNA. TCRdb keeps only in-frame clones here, not all; method: immunoSEQ multiplex PCR. This record lists tens of thousands of clones, none seen once only, and the top ten clones contain about 5%. Study observations and caveats: T cell subpopulation sequencing would be needed to explain CVID clonality. TCRbeta clonality was increased in CVID versus healthy controls.

The source is a person aged 18 to 69 in good health. Sequencing used peripheral blood mononuclear cells. The chain has TRBV6-1 and TRBJ1-3; no clear D. The sequenced CDR3 bases are TGTGCCAGCAGTGTAGTTAACTTTGTCTCTGGAAACACC. Translating it yields CASSVVNFVSGNT. The full-length CDR3 reads as CASSVVNFVSGNTIYF.